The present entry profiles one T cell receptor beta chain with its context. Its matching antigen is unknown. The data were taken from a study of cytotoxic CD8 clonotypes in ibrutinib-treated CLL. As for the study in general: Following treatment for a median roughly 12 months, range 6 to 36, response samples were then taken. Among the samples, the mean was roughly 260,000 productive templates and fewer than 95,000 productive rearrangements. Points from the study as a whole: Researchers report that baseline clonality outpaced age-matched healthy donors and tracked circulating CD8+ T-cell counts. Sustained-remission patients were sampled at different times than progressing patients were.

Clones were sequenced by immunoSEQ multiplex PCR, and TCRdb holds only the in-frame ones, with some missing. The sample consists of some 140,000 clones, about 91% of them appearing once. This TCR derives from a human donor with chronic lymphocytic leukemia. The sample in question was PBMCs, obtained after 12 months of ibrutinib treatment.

CDR3 residues: CASSLRGMNSYEQYF. CDR3 in DNA: TGCGCCAGCAGCTTGAGGGGTATGAATTCCTACGAGCAGTACTTC. The chain has TRBV5-1 and TRBJ2-7; perhaps TRBD1 as D (5 bases). This CDR3 comprises 15 residues. Germline V gene sequence: CDR1 SGHRS, CDR2 YFSETQ. V was clipped by 1 base and J by 1 base, with 12 bases between them.